This TCR beta chain was obtained from a study of CD8 T cells in Susac syndrome. The T cells that were sequenced for TCR beta were CD8+ and CD4+ cells from blood. In contrast to the negatively isolated CD8+ and CD4+ T cells, TEMRA cells were FACS-enriched. The RNA, 0.5 to 1 ug, was put through reverse transcription using random hexamers. immunoSEQ multiplex PCR amplified TCR beta CDR3 across 54 Vbeta, 13 Jbeta. Via MiXCR, TCRdb re-called the immunoSEQ multiplex PCR reads, giving one row per CDR3 protein. The table has around 130,000 distinct CDR3 sequences, approximately 89% seen once; the top ten hold around 0.22%. With V trimmed by 4 bases and J by 6 bases, 10 bases remained unmatched. Germline-derived CDR1 and CDR2 are LGHNA and YSLEER. The CDR3 is 15 amino acids. About this clonotype itself: What it binds is unknown.

Study-wide results and caveats: By the study's own acknowledgment, its TCR sequencing and HLA analysis included relatively few individuals.

The origin of this receptor is a human donor with multiple sclerosis. Input material: CD8+ T cells from PBMCs. V usage is TRBV4-3 and J usage is TRBJ1-1, with 8 bases that match TRBD1. The CDR3 region is CASSPFPGQGSEAFF. For the CDR3, the DNA is TGCGCCAGCAGCCCTTTTCCCGGACAGGGATCTGAAGCTTTCTTT.